This TCR beta chain comes out of a study of graft-versus-host responses after intestinal transplantation. About the research overall: Recipients obtained multivisceral, liver-intestinal, or isolated intestinal transplants. For approximately three years after anti-thymocyte globulin induction, all recipients took tacrolimus and steroids. Study-wide points: GvH clonotypes were identified within recipient marrow, with a subset emerging first in ileum or blood. Elevated graft-versus-host to host-versus-graft clonal ratios in allografts were recorded for patients with graft-donor T cell macrochimerism.

Trimming removed 3 bases from V and 4 bases from J, with 8 bases in between. There are 13 residues in the CDR3. Germline V gene lookup returns CDR1 LGHNT and CDR2 FRNRAP. As regards this clone: Its specificity is not known.

Here immunoSEQ multiplex PCR was the method, and the copy in TCRdb shows in-frame clones only, minus some. The sample lists 95,000 or so clones; 90% were seen once. The sequence derives from a human patient who received an intestinal transplant, so some T cells may come from the graft donor. The sequencing used PBMCs, collected about 450 days after intestinal transplant. This chain connects TRBV12-5 to TRBJ2-3, with D tentatively TRBD2 (5 bases). CDR3 bases: TGTGCTAGTGGTTTCGGTAGCGCAGATACGCAGTATTTT. This gives the protein CASGFGSADTQYF.